This T cell receptor (beta chain) derives from a study of shared clonotypes between healthy human individuals. Background on the study: Used for every donor were three CD4 naive, three CD4 memory, two CD8 naive and one CD8 memory plate. The study, taken as a whole, reports: It was the few donors that limited the genetic and exposure-history diversity represented.

Naive CD8 populations comprised CD45RO-negative cells positively selected for CCR7, excluding terminally differentiated effector memory CD45RA+ cells. The method was immunoSEQ multiplex PCR; TCRdb's version includes in-frame clones alone and lacks a portion of them. The sample holds under 1 million clones; 90% to 97% are singletons and the top ten take about 0.21%. The trim removed 1 base at V and 1 base at J, leaving 7 bases unmatched. CDR3 length equals 16 residues. CDR1 and CDR2 from the germline V gene are SGHRS and YFSETQ. Of note for this clone: Its specificity is unknown.

Sequencing was done on a sample of naive CD8+ T cells sorted from blood. This clonotype originated in a man younger than 40 in good health. The chain links TRBV5-1 to TRBJ2-7, with 8 bases aligning to TRBD2. Here the CDR3 reads CASSLFRAGGSYEQYF. The CDR3 nucleotides read TGCGCCAGCAGCTTGTTCCGCGCGGGAGGATCCTACGAGCAGTACTTC.